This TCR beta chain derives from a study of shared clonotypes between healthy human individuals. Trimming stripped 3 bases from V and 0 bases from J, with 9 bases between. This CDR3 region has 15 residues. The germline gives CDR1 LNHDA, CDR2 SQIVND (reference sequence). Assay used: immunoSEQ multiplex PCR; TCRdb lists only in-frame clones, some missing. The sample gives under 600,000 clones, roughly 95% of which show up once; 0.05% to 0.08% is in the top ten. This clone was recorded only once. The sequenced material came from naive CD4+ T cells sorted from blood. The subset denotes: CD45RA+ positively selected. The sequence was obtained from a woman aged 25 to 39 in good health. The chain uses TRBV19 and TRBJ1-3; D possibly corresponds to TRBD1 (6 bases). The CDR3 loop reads CASSMDRGSGNTIYF. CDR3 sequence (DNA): TGTGCCAGTAGTATGGACAGAGGCTCTGGAAACACCATATATTTT.